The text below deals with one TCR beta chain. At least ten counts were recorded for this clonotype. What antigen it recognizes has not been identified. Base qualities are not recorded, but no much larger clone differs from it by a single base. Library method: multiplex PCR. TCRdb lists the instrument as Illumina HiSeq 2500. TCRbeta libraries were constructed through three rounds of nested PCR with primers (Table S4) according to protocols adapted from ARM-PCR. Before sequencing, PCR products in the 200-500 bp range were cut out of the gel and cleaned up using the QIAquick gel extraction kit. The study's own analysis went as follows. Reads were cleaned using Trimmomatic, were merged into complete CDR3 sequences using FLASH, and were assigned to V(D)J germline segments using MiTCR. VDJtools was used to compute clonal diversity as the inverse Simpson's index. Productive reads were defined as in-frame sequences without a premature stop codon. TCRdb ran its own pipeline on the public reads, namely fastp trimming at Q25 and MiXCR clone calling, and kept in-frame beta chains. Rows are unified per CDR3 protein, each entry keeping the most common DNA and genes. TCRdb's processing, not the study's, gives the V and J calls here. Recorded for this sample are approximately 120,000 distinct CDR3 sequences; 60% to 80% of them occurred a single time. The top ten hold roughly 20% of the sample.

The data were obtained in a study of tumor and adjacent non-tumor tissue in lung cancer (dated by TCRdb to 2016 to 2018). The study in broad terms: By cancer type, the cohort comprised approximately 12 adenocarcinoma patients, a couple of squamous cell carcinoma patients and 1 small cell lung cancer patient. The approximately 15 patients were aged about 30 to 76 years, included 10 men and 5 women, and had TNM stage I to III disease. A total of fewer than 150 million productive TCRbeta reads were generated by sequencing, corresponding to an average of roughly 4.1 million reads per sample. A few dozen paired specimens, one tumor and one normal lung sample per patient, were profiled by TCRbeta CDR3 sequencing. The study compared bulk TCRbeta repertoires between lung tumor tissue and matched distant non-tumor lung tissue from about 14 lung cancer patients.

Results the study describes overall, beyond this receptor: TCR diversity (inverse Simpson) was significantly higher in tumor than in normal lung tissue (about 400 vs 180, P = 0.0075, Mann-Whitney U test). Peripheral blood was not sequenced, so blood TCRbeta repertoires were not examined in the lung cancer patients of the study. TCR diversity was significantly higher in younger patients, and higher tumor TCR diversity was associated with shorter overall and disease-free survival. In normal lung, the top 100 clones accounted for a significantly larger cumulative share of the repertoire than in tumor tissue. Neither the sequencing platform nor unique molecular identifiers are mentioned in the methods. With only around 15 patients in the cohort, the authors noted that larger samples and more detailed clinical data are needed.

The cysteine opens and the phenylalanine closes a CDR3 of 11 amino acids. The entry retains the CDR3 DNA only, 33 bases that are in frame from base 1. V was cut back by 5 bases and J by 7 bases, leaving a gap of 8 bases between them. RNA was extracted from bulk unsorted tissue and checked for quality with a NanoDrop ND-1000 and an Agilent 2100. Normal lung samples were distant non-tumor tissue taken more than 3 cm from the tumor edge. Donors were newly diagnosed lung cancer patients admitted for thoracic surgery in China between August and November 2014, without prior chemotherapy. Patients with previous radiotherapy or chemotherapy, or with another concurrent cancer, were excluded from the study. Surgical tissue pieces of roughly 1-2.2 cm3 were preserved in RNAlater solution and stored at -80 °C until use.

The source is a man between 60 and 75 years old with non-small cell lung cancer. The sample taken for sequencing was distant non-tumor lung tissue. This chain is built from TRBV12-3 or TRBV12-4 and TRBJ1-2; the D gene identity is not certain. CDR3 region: CASSPGSGYTF. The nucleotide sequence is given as TGTGCCAGCAGTCCGGGCTCTGGCTACACCTTC.